The 23 T cell receptor beta chains reported below all come from one sample, sequenced in a study of response to subunit inactivated influenza vaccine. TCRdb re-derived calls from the RT-PCR reads in MiXCR, one entry per CDR3 protein. The repertoire includes approximately 480,000 distinct CDR3 sequences, 11% of them detected once, and approximately 12% sits in the top ten. The sample was PBMCs from blood, taken roughly 46 days after vaccination. The receptors stem from a man between 50 and 59 years old who received an inactivated influenza vaccine.

This clonotype has ten or more counts. The gene calls are TRBV12-3 or TRBV12-4 and TRBJ2-3; D unresolved. This CDR3 comprises 16 residues. V was pared by 2 bases and J by 0 bases, with 12 bases between. Here the CDR3 reads CASSLIRPPSTDTQYF. The CDR3 DNA reads TGTGCCAGCAGTTTAATCCGGCCCCCTAGCACAGATACGCAGTATTTT.

This clonotype was observed a single time. V is TRBV24-1 and J is TRBJ2-3, with 10 bases matching TRBD1. V was clipped by 2 bases and J by 3 bases; unmatched bases: 13. The V gene's germline CDR1 is KGHDR and CDR2 SFDVKD. CDR3 size: 19 residues. This chain's CDR3 is CATSDYGRRDRGETDTQYF. The DNA for the CDR3 is TGTGCCACCAGTGATTACGGTCGTCGGGACAGGGGAGAAACAGATACGCAGTATTTT.

This clonotype was counted a few times. V gene TRBV20-1 combines with J gene TRBJ1-2; weak D call: TRBD1 (6 bases). CDR3 length: 11 residues. V gave up 4 bases and J gave up 7 bases, with 10 bases separating them. Germline CDR1 DFQATT, CDR2 SNEGSKA (reference sequence). The CDR3 DNA reads TGCAGTGCTACAGGGGCTGGTGGCTACACCTTC. Translation: CSATGAGGYTF.

This clonotype was found many times. V is TRBV28 and J is TRBJ2-5; 7 positions match TRBD1. CDR3 size: 13 residues. The junction had 7 bases not matched to a gene; V was cut back by 7 bases and J by 5 bases. CDR1 is MDHEN, CDR2 SYDVKM, per germline. DNA of the CDR3: TGTGCCAGCAATCACAGGGGACGCGAGACCCAGTACTTC. Amino acid sequence: CASNHRGRETQYF.

This clonotype was observed a few times. The chain joins TRBV20-1 to TRBJ2-4; D might be TRBD2 (5 bases). From germline, CDR1 is DFQATT and CDR2 SNEGSKA (reference sequence). This CDR3 spans 14 amino acids. V was shortened by 6 bases and J by 2 bases, with 14 bases between the two germline ends. CDR3 bases: TGCAGTGCCGTGGACTCTGGGACCAAAAACATTCAGTACTTC. This translates into CSAVDSGTKNIQYF.

This clonotype has a count of ten or more. The V call is TRBV12-3 or TRBV12-4, the J call TRBJ2-3; 7 bases agree with TRBD1. CDR3 length: 14 residues. Trimming cost V 6 bases and J 4 bases; bases outside gene matches: 7. CDR3 nucleotide sequence: TGTGCCAGCAGCCTGACAGGGTTCGCAGATACGCAGTATTTT. Encoded protein: CASSLTGFADTQYF.

J is TRBJ2-3 and V is TRBV6-1; tentatively, D is TRBD2 (6 bases). V was cut by 6 bases and J by 3 bases, with 19 bases left in between. Germline V gene sequence: CDR1 MNHNS, CDR2 SASEGT. The CDR3 sequence is 16 residues long. The CDR3 bases are TGTGCCAGCAGGCTCTTCCTAGCCGGAGGGACAGATACGCAGTATTTT. The encoded protein is CASRLFLAGGTDTQYF.

In this sample, this clonotype turned up a few times. The V gene is TRBV7-8, the J gene TRBJ2-7; 9 positions match TRBD1. The CDR3 contains 15 residues. V lost 2 bases to trimming and J lost 2 bases; unmatched junction nucleotides: 4. CDR1 and CDR2 from the germline V gene are SGHVS and FQNEAQ. Written as DNA, the CDR3 is TGTGCCAGCAGCTTACGCCGGGACAGGGCCTACGAGCAGTACTTC. Its translation is CASSLRRDRAYEQYF.

This clonotype was seen a handful of times. The gene calls are TRBV3-1 and TRBJ2-1; 13 bases agree with TRBD2. V shed 0 bases and J 8 bases; nucleotides not matched to a gene: 7. Germline assignment: CDR1 LGHDT and CDR2 YNNKEL (reference sequence). The CDR3 is 17 amino acids. The CDR3 DNA reads TGTGCCAGCAGCCAAGAAAGGACTAGCGGGAGATATTATGAGCAGTTCTTC. This translates into CASSQERTSGRYYEQFF.

The table lists this clonotype with a count of one. This chain uses TRBV6-1 with TRBJ2-7; 10 nucleotides match TRBD1. Losses at the gene ends were 6 bases for V and 4 bases for J; bases not matched to a gene: 6. The CDR3 spans 14 residues. Per the germline V gene, CDR1 is MNHNS and CDR2 is SASEGT. CDR3 sequence: CASRRPGQGYEQYF. CDR3 bases: TGTGCCAGCAGACGGCCGGGACAGGGGTACGAGCAGTACTTC.

The chain has TRBV29-1 and TRBJ1-4, with D unclear. V lost 5 bases and J lost 4, with 11 bases in between. The CDR3 covers 13 residues. CDR1 is SQVTM and CDR2 is ANQGSEA in the germline V gene. The CDR3 nucleotides read TGCAGCGTTTCCGGGCTCTATAATGAAAAACTGTTTTTT. Protein product: CSVSGLYNEKLFF.

This clonotype was seen a handful of times. The J gene is TRBJ2-7, the V gene TRBV13; D ambiguous. The CDR3 length is 17 residues. Germline CDR1 PRHDT, CDR2 FYEKMQ (reference sequence). Trimming left V 5 bases short and J 3 bases short, with 23 bases between. The CDR3 sequence is CASSPMFAPGHHYEQYF. The CDR3 DNA reads as TGTGCCAGCAGCCCAATGTTTGCTCCAGGTCACCACTACGAGCAGTACTTC.

The chain joins TRBV24-1 to TRBJ1-1, with D tentatively TRBD1 (6 bases). The CDR3 runs 13 residues. Trimming took 3 bases from V and 11 from J, leaving 15 bases between them. CDR1 KGHDR and CDR2 SFDVKD come from the germline V gene. Here the CDR3 DNA reads TGTGCCACCAGTGATGATGGGGGCAGAGTTGCTTTCTTT. It translates to CATSDDGGRVAFF.

This clonotype occurred many times. This sequence joins TRBV10-3 and TRBJ2-7, with 7 nucleotides matching TRBD2. The CDR3 extends over 12 amino acids. Germline CDR1 reads ENHRY; CDR2 reads SYGVKD. Germline trimming cut 5 bases from V and 13 bases from J; bases unmatched to any gene: 11. CDR3 sequence reads: CAISPPVGGVYF. The DNA for the CDR3 is TGTGCCATCAGTCCCCCCGTTGGGGGGGTATACTTC.

J is TRBJ2-1 and V is TRBV9, with D unresolved. The length of the CDR3 is 15 residues. Trimming cost V 3 bases and J 0 bases, with 10 bases left between them. Germline CDR1 is SGDLS and CDR2 is YYNGEE. The CDR3 nucleotides are TGTGCCAGCAGCGAGGAATCAAGCTCCTACAATGAGCAGTTCTTC. Translated, it gives CASSEESSSYNEQFF. The entire variable domain, with the rest obtained from reference TRBV9 and TRBJ2-1, is as follows: DSGVTQTPKHLITATGQRVTLRCSPRSGDLSVYWYQQSLDQGLQFLIQYYNGEERAKGNILERFSAQQFPDLHSELNLSSLELGDSALYFCASSEESSSYNEQFFGPGTRLTVL.

This clonotype was seen a few times. V gene TRBV7-9 combines with J gene TRBJ1-2; D unresolved. The germline V and J ends were trimmed by 6 bases and 9 bases, with 17 bases remaining between them. CDR3 length: 13 residues. Germline V gives CDR1 SEHNR, CDR2 FQNEAQ (reference sequence). CDR3 sequence: CASRLLSGNRYTF. The CDR3 nucleotides read TGTGCCAGCAGGCTTTTGTCGGGGAATCGCTACACCTTC. The whole variable domain, remainder taken from reference TRBV7-9 and TRBJ1-2, is DTGVSQNPRHKITKRGQNVTFRCDPISEHNRLYWYRQTLGQGPEFLTYFQNEAQLEKSRLLSDRFSAERPKGSFSTLEIQRTEQGDSAMYLCASRLLSGNRYTFGSGTRLTVV.

This clonotype was recorded a few times. This chain links TRBV10-2 with TRBJ1-2; D unclear. V shed 8 bases and J shed 5 bases, with 12 bases lying between them. The CDR3 has 12 amino acids. Germline V lookup: CDR1 WSHSY, CDR2 SAAADI. The CDR3 DNA sequence: TGCGCCAGCTCGGACCAAGATTATGGCTACACCTTC. Translation gives CASSDQDYGYTF.

J is TRBJ2-3 and V is TRBV5-5; D is unresolved. From germline, CDR1 is SGHKS and CDR2 YYEKEE (reference sequence). This CDR3 has 17 amino acids. The V gene lost 0 bases and the J gene lost 0 bases, with 14 bases spanning the gap. This chain's CDR3 is CASSLANLGGSTDTQYF. The CDR3 DNA is TGTGCCAGCAGCTTGGCCAATCTGGGCGGCAGCACAGATACGCAGTATTTT.

A few counts support this clonotype. CDR3 bases: TGCGCCAGCAGCTTCCCCCCAGAGACCCAGTACTTC. Translated: CASSFPPETQYF. J is TRBJ2-5 and V is TRBV5-1; D is ambiguous. Between the trimmed V and J ends, which lost 2 bases and 4 bases, there was a span of 6 bases. The CDR3 length is 12 residues. Germline CDR1 reads SGHRS; CDR2 reads YFSETQ.

This clonotype has more than one count but fewer than ten. The chain has TRBV5-1 and TRBJ2-7; 11 bases line up with TRBD1. The CDR3 is made up of 15 amino acids. J gave up 3 bases and V 4 bases, and 6 bases lay outside the gene matches. CDR1 and CDR2 from the germline V gene are SGHRS and YFSETQ. The CDR3 nucleotides are TGCGCCAGCAGCACACGGGACAGGGGGTTCTACGAGCAGTACTTC. It specifies CASSTRDRGFYEQYF.

This clonotype was observed many times. V gene TRBV20-1 combines with J gene TRBJ2-5, with TRBD2 matching over 9 bases. The CDR3 totals 15 residues. Per germline, CDR1 DFQATT and CDR2 SNEGSKA (reference sequence). Losses at the gene ends were 1 base for V and 2 bases for J; bases not matched to a gene: 5. The CDR3 protein is CSARGTAGGQETQYF. The CDR3 nucleotides read TGCAGTGCTAGAGGGACGGCGGGGGGGCAAGAGACCCAGTACTTC.

This clonotype has ten or more counts. The chain joins TRBV7-9 to TRBJ2-1; D may be TRBD2 (5 bases). The germline CDR1 and CDR2 sequences are SEHNR and FQNEAQ (reference sequence). V was clipped by 3 bases and J by 4 bases, with 10 bases between them. This CDR3 is 14 amino acids long. This chain's CDR3 is CASSFDYTYNEQFF. Here the CDR3 DNA reads TGTGCCAGCAGCTTCGACTATACTTACAATGAGCAGTTCTTC. The variable domain in full, completed from reference TRBV7-9 and TRBJ2-1, reads DTGVSQNPRHKITKRGQNVTFRCDPISEHNRLYWYRQTLGQGPEFLTYFQNEAQLEKSRLLSDRFSAERPKGSFSTLEIQRTEQGDSAMYLCASSFDYTYNEQFFGPGTRLTVL.

V is TRBV6-5 and J is TRBJ2-2; 10 bases line up with TRBD2. This CDR3 contains 16 residues. Per the germline V gene, CDR1 is MNHEY and CDR2 is SVGAGI. V lost 1 base and J lost 5; bases outside the gene matches: 4. Written as DNA, the CDR3 is TGTGCCAGCAGTTACTTCCGGACTAGCGGAACCGGGGAGCTGTTTTTT. Translating it yields CASSYFRTSGTGELFF.